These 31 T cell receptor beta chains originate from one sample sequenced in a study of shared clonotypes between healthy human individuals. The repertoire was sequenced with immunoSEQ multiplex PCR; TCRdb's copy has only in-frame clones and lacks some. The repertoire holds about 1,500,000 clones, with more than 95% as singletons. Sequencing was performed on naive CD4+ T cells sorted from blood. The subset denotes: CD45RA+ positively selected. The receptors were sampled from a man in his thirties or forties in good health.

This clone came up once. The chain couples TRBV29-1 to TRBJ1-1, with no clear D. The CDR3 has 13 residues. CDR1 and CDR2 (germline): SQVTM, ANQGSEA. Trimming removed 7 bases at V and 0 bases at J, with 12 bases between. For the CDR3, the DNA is TGCAGCGCCGGGGAGGCGATGAACACTGAAGCTTTCTTT. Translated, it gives CSAGEAMNTEAFF.

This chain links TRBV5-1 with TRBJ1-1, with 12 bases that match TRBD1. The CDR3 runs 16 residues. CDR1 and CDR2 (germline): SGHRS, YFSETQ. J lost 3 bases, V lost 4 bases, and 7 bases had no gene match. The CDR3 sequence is CASSKGQGAKDTEAFF. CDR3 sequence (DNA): TGCGCCAGCAGCAAGGGACAGGGGGCGAAGGACACTGAAGCTTTCTTT.

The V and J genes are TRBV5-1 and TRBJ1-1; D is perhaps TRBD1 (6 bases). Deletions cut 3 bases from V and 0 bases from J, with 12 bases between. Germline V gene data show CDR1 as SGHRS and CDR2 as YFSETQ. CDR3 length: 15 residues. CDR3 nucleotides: TGCGCCAGCAGCTGGGGGCCAGGAGTGAACACTGAAGCTTTCTTT. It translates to CASSWGPGVNTEAFF.

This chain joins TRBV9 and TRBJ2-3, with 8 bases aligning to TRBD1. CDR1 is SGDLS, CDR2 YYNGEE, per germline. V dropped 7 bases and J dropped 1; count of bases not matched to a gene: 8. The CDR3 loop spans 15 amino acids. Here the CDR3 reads CASARGPRGTDTQYF. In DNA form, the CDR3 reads TGTGCCAGCGCCAGGGGGCCCCGTGGCACAGATACGCAGTATTTT.

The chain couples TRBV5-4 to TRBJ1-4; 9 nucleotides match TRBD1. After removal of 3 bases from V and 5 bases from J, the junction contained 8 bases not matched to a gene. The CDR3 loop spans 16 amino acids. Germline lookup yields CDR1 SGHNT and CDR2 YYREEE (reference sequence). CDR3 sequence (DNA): TGTGCCAGCAGCTCTGCCGGACAGGGGAAAAATGAAAAACTGTTTTTT. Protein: CASSSAGQGKNEKLFF. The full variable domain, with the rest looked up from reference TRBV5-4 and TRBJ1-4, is ETGVTQSPTHLIKTRGQQVTLRCSSQSGHNTVSWYQQALGQGPQFIFQYYREEENGRGNFPPRFSGLQFPNYSSELNVNALELDDSALYLCASSSAGQGKNEKLFFGSGTQLSVL.

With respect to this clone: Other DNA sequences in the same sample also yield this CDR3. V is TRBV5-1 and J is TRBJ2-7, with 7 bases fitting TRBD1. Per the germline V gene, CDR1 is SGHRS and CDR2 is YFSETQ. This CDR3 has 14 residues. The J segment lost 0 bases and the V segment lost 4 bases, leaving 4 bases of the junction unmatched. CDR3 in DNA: TGCGCCAGCAGCCCACGACAGGGCTCCTACGAGCAGTACTTC. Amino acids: CASSPRQGSYEQYF.

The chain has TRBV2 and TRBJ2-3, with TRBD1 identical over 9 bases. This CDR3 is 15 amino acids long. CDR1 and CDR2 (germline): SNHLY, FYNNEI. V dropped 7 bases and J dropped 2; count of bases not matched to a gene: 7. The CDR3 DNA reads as TGTGCCAGCACTAGGACAGGGGCCTACACAGATACGCAGTATTTT. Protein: CASTRTGAYTDTQYF.

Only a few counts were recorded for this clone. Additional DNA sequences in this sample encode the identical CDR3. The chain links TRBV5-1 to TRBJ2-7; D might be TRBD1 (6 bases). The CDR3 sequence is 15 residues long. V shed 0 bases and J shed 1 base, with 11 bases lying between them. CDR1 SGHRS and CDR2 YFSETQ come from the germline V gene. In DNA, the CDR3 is TGCGCCAGCAGCTTGGTGGTCAGGGGATCCTACGAGCAGTACTTC. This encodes CASSLVVRGSYEQYF.

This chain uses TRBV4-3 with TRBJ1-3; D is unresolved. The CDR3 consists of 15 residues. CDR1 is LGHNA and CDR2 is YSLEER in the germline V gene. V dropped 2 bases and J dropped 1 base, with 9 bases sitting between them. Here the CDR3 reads CASSQNSRSGNTIYF. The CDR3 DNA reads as TGCGCCAGCAGCCAAAACTCCCGATCTGGAAACACCATATATTTT.

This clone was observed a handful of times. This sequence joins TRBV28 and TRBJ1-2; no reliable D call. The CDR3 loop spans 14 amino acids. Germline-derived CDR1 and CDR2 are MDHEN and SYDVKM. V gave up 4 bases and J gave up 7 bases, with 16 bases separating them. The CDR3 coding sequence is TGTGCCAGCAGTTCTCATACTTCCGCGTTTGGCTACACCTTC. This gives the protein CASSSHTSAFGYTF.

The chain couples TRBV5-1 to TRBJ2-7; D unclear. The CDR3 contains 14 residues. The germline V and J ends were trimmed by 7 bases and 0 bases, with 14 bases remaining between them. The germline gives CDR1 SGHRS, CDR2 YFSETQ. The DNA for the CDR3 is TGCGCCAGCGAACTTTTGGGCAGCTCCTACGAGCAGTACTTC. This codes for CASELLGSSYEQYF.

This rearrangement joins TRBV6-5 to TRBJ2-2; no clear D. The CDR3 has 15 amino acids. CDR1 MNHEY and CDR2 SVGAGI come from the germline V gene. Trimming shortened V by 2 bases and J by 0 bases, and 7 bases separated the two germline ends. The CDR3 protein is CASSYGDPNTGELFF. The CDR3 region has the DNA TGTGCCAGCAGTTACGGGGATCCGAACACCGGGGAGCTGTTTTTT.

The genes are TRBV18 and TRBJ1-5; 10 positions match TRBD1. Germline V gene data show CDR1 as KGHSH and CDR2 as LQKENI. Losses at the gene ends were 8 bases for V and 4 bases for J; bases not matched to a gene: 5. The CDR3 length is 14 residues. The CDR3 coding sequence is TGTGCCAGCACACGGGACAGGGGTAATCAGCCCCAGCATTTT. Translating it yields CASTRDRGNQPQHF. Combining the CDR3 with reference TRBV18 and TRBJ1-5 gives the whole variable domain NAGVMQNPRHLVRRRGQEARLRCSPMKGHSHVYWYRQLPEEGLKFMVYLQKENIIDESGMPKERFSAEFPKEGPSILRIQQVVRGDSAAYFCASTRDRGNQPQHFGDGTRLSIL.

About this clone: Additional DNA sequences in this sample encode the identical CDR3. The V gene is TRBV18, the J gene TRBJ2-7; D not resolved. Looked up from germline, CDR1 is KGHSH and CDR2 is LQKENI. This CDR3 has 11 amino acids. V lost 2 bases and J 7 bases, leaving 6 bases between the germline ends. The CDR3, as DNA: TGTGCCAGCTCACCAGGTACGGAGCAGTACTTC. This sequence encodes CASSPGTEQYF.

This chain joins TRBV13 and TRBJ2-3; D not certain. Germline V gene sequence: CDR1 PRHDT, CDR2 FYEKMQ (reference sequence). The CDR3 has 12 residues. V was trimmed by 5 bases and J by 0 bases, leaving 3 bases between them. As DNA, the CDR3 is TGTGCCAGCAGCCCGAGCACAGATACGCAGTATTTT. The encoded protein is CASSPSTDTQYF.

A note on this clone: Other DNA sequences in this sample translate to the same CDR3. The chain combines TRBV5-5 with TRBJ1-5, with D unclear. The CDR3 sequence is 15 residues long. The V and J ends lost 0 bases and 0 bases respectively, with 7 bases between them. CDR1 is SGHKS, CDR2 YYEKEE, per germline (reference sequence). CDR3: CASSLEGISNQPQHF. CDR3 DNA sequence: TGTGCCAGCAGCTTGGAAGGGATTAGCAATCAGCCCCAGCATTTT. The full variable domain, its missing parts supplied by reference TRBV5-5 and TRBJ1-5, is DAGVTQSPTHLIKTRGQQVTLRCSPISGHKSVSWYQQVLGQGPQFIFQYYEKEERGRGNFPDRFSARQFPNYSSELNVNALLLGDSALYLCASSLEGISNQPQHFGDGTRLSIL.

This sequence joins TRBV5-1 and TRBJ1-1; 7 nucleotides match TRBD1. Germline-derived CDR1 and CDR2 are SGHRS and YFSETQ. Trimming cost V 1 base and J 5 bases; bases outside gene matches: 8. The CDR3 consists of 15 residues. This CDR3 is CASSLSLTGRTEAFF. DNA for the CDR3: TGCGCCAGCAGCTTGTCCTTGACAGGGAGGACTGAAGCTTTCTTT.

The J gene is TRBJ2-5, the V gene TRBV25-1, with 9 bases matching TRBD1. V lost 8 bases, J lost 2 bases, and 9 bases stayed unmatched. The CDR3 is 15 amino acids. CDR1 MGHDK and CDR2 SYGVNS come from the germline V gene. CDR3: CASGGYGQGQETQYF. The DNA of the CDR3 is TGTGCCAGCGGGGGGTATGGACAGGGGCAAGAGACCCAGTACTTC.

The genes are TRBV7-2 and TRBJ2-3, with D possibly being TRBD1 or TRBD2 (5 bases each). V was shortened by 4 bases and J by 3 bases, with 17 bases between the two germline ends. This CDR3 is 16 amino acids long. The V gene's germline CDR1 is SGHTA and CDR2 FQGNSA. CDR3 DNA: TGTGCCAGCAGCTCGGGTCCCGGGAAGGGGACAGATACGCAGTATTTT. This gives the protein CASSSGPGKGTDTQYF.

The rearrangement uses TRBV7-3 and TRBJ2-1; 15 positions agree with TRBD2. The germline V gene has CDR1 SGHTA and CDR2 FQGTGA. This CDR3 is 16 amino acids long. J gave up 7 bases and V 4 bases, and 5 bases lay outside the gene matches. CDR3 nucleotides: TGTGCCAGCAGCTCAGGACTAGCGGGAGGGATGAATGAGCAGTTCTTC. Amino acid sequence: CASSSGLAGGMNEQFF.

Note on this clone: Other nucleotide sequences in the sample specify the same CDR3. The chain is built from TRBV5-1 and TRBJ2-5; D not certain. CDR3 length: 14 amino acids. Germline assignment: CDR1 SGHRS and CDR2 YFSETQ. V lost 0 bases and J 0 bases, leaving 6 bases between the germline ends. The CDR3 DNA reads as TGCGCCAGCAGCTTGGGTCCCAACCAAGAGACCCAGTACTTC. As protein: CASSLGPNQETQYF.

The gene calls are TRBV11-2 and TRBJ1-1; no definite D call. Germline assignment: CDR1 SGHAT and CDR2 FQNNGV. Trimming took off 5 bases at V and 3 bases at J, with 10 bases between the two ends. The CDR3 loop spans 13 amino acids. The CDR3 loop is CASSPRRDTEAFF. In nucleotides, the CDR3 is TGTGCCAGCAGCCCTAGGAGGGACACTGAAGCTTTCTTT.

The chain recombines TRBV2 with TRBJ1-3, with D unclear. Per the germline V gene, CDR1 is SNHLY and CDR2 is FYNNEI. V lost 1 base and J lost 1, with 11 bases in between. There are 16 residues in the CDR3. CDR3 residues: CASSEEMKASGNTIYF. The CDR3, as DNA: TGTGCCAGCAGTGAAGAAATGAAGGCGTCTGGAAACACCATATATTTT.

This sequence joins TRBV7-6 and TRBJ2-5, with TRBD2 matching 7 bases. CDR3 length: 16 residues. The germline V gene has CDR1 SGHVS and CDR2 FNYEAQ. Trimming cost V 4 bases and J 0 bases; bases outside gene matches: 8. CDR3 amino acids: CASSSTSSTYQETQYF. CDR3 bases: TGTGCCAGCAGCTCGACTAGCTCCACGTACCAAGAGACCCAGTACTTC.

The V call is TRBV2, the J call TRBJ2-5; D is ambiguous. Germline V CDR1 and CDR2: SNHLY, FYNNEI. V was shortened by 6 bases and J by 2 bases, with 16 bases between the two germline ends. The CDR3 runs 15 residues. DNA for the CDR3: TGTGCCAGCAGAAGGCAGACCGTCACTCAAGAGACCCAGTACTTC. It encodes CASRRQTVTQETQYF.

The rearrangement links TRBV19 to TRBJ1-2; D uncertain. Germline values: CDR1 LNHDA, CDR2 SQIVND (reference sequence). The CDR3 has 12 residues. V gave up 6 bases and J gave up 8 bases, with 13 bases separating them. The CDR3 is CASSRREGGYTF. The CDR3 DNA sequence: TGTGCCAGTAGCCGAAGGGAGGGAGGCTACACCTTC.

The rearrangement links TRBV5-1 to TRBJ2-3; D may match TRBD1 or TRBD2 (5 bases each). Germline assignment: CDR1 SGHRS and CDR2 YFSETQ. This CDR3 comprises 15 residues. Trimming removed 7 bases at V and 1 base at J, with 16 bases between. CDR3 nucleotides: TGCGCCAGCTGCAGGGACGGCGGCCGCACAGATACGCAGTATTTT. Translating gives CASCRDGGRTDTQYF.

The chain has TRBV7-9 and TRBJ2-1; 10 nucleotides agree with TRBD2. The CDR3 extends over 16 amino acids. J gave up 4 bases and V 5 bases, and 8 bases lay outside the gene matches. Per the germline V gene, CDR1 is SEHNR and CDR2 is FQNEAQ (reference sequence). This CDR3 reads CASSPTSGRLYNEQFF. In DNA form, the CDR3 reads TGTGCCAGCAGCCCGACTAGCGGGCGCCTATACAATGAGCAGTTCTTC.

The CDR3 loop is CSVEVGRGWGETQYF. Written as DNA, the CDR3 is TGCAGCGTTGAAGTCGGCAGGGGATGGGGAGAGACCCAGTACTTC. The chain joins TRBV29-1 to TRBJ2-5; possible D gene TRBD1, 6 bases. The CDR3 length is 15 residues. With 1 base removed from V and 4 bases from J, the gap between germline ends came to 16 bases. Germline CDR1 is SQVTM and CDR2 is ANQGSEA.

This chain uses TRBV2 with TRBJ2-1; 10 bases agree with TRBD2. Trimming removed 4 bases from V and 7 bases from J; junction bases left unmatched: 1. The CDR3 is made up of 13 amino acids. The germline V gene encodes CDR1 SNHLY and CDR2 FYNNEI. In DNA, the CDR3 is TGTGCCAGCAGTGGGGGACTAGCGAATGAGCAGTTCTTC. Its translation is CASSGGLANEQFF.

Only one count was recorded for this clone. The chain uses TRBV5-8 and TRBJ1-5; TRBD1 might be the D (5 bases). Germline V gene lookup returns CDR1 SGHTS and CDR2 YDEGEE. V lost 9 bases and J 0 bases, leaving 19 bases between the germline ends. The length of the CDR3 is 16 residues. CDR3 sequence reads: CATPGPGGYSNQPQHF. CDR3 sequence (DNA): TGTGCCACCCCGGGCCCCGGGGGATATAGCAATCAGCCCCAGCATTTT.